This T cell receptor beta chain was identified in a study of T cell responses to AZD1222 COVID-19 vaccine. Study-level points and caveats: Donors skewed white British and female; clonal diversity was possibly underestimated.

The assay was immunoSEQ multiplex PCR, and TCRdb's table has in-frame clones only and misses some. The repertoire holds roughly 160,000 clones, approximately 92% seen once, with 1.5% to 2% in the top ten. With respect to this clone: Its antigen is not identified.

V shed 1 base and J shed 1 base, with 11 bases lying between them. CDR1 and CDR2 from the germline V gene are MGHRA and YSYEKL. The length of the CDR3 is 16 residues. The TCR sequence derives from an adult in good health. The chain recombines TRBV4-1 with TRBJ1-5; D is unresolved. The starting material was peripheral blood, obtained on day 0 of AZD1222 vaccination. CDR3 region: CASSQVSGPSNQPQHF. The CDR3 bases are TGCGCCAGCAGCCAAGTATCAGGTCCGAGCAATCAGCCCCAGCATTTT.